One sample yielded the 31 T cell receptor beta chains listed below, sequenced in a study of radiation and T cells in renal cell carcinoma. Sequencing used immunoSEQ multiplex PCR; TCRdb keeps in-frame clones, though not all of them. The table includes approximately 75,000 clones, 82% detected once. The time point: blood 2 weeks post-SBRT. Treatment here: 15 Gy SBRT to primary tumor, nephrectomy 4 weeks later. The sequencing used blood, collected from a patient whose treatment included radiotherapy and nephrectomy. All receptors derive from a man between 60 and 75 years old with renal cell carcinoma.

The chain recombines TRBV28 with TRBJ2-1, with 9 bases aligning to TRBD2. V gave up 6 bases and J gave up 6 bases; unmatched junction bases: 9. CDR1 and CDR2 from the germline V gene are MDHEN and SYDVKM. The CDR3 totals 15 residues. CDR3 nucleotides: TGTGCCAGCAGACCCCCGCTAGCGGGGATCAATGAGCAGTTCTTC. Amino acid sequence: CASRPPLAGINEQFF.

This chain links TRBV10-3 with TRBJ1-1, with 8 bases identical to TRBD1. Germline V gene sequence: CDR1 ENHRY, CDR2 SYGVKD. CDR3 length: 14 amino acids. Germline trimming cut 4 bases from V and 4 bases from J; bases unmatched to any gene: 5. The CDR3 DNA reads TGTGCCATCAGTGTCTTACAGGGGGTCACTGAAGCTTTCTTT. Protein product: CAISVLQGVTEAFF.

This chain uses TRBV27 with TRBJ1-4; TRBD1 might be the D (5 bases). CDR1 MNHEY and CDR2 SMNVEV come from the germline V gene (reference sequence). This CDR3 is 15 amino acids long. Trimming removed 0 bases from V and 7 bases from J, with 12 bases in between. The CDR3 loop is CASSLSTGRGEKLFF. CDR3 DNA: TGTGCCAGCAGTTTATCCACTGGGAGGGGTGAAAAACTGTTTTTT. Full variable domain (remainder filled in from reference TRBV27 and TRBJ1-4): EAQVTQNPRYLITVTGKKLTVTCSQNMNHEYMSWYRQDPGLGLRQIYYSMNVEVTDKGDVPEGYKVSRKEKRNFPLILESPSPNQTSLYFCASSLSTGRGEKLFFGSGTQLSVL.

The V gene is TRBV10-3, the J gene TRBJ1-1; maybe TRBD1 (6 bases). CDR3 size: 14 residues. V gave up 6 bases and J gave up 6 bases, with 17 bases separating them. CDR1 is ENHRY and CDR2 is SYGVKD in the germline V gene. The CDR3 DNA reads as TGTGCCATCAGCTACAGGGCGCGGGACTCTGAAGCTTTCTTT. Translation: CAISYRARDSEAFF.

This clone came up a few times. This chain connects TRBV29-1 to TRBJ1-1; D uncertain. The CDR3 totals 12 residues. Deletions cut 8 bases from V and 4 bases from J, with 14 bases between. Germline loops: CDR1 SQVTM, CDR2 ANQGSEA. The chain's CDR3 is CSLNIGGTEAFF. CDR3 coding DNA: TGCAGCCTTAACATCGGTGGCACTGAAGCTTTCTTT.

CDR3 bases: TGTGCCAGCAGCGGGGGACTAGCGGGAGTGACAGATACGCAGTATTTT. Protein sequence: CASSGGLAGVTDTQYF. This chain connects TRBV2 to TRBJ2-3, with 14 bases aligning to TRBD2. V shed 6 bases and J 3 bases; nucleotides not matched to a gene: 5. Germline V gene data show CDR1 as SNHLY and CDR2 as FYNNEI. This CDR3 is built from 16 residues.

This clone was detected only once. This chain connects TRBV27 to TRBJ2-1, with TRBD2 matching over 10 bases. This CDR3 is 15 amino acids long. The ends lost 3 bases at V and 4 bases at J; junction bases unmatched: 3. The germline V gene encodes CDR1 MNHEY and CDR2 SMNVEV (reference sequence). Written as DNA, the CDR3 is TGTGCCAGCAGTTTTGGGACTAGCGTTTACAATGAGCAGTTCTTC. The encoded protein is CASSFGTSVYNEQFF.

The rearrangement uses TRBV9 and TRBJ2-3; D may correspond to TRBD1 or TRBD2 (5 bases each). The CDR3 spans 16 residues. Germline V gives CDR1 SGDLS, CDR2 YYNGEE. V lost 3 bases and J lost 1, with 15 bases in between. The CDR3 bases are TGTGCCAGCAGCGCCCAGCTTAGGGGAGGCACAGATACGCAGTATTTT. Translation: CASSAQLRGGTDTQYF.

The rearrangement joins TRBV7-2 to TRBJ1-5, with a weak D call TRBD1 (5 bases). This CDR3 region has 14 residues. Germline V CDR1 and CDR2: SGHTA, FQGNSA. V gave up 3 bases and J gave up 2 bases, with 8 bases separating them. CDR3 loop: CASSFQGGNQPQHF. DNA for the CDR3: TGTGCCAGCAGCTTCCAAGGGGGCAATCAGCCCCAGCATTTT.

This chain connects TRBV7-8 to TRBJ1-5, with 10 bases that match TRBD1. Looked up from germline, CDR1 is SGHVS and CDR2 is FQNEAQ. The junction had 5 bases not matched to a gene; V was cut back by 5 bases and J by 4 bases. This CDR3 contains 15 residues. CDR3 bases: TGTGCCAGCAGCCCGGGACAGGGGCTTAATCAGCCCCAGCATTTT. Its translation: CASSPGQGLNQPQHF.

V and J are TRBV30 and TRBJ2-7; perhaps TRBD2 as D (5 bases). V dropped 3 bases and J dropped 6 bases, with 15 bases sitting between them. CDR3 size: 13 residues. CDR1 is GTSNPN and CDR2 is SVGIG in the germline V gene (reference sequence). CDR3 coding DNA: TGTGCCTGGAGCTTATCGGGGAATGGCGAGCAGTACTTC. It is translated as CAWSLSGNGEQYF.

The chain carries TRBV28 and TRBJ1-4; no reliable D call. Germline V CDR1 and CDR2: MDHEN, SYDVKM. Trimming removed 5 bases at V and 5 bases at J, with 18 bases between. This CDR3 is 16 amino acids long. Here the CDR3 reads CASSPPRSRRNEKLFF. Here the CDR3 DNA reads TGTGCCAGCAGTCCCCCCCGATCCAGACGGAATGAAAAACTGTTTTTT.

The gene calls are TRBV28 and TRBJ2-7; 10 bases match TRBD2. V shed 5 bases, J shed 2 bases, and the junction held 18 bases outside the gene matches. From germline, CDR1 is MDHEN and CDR2 SYDVKM. The CDR3 covers 19 residues. CDR3 protein: CASSTIAGGLEVGTYEQYF. CDR3 DNA sequence: TGTGCCAGCAGTACTATAGCGGGGGGTTTAGAGGTGGGAACCTACGAGCAGTACTTC.

The V call is TRBV5-6, the J call TRBJ1-3; the match to TRBD1 covers 11 bases. There are 16 residues in the CDR3. V was clipped by 5 bases and J by 2 bases; unmatched bases: 6. Germline V gene sequence: CDR1 SGHDT, CDR2 YYEEEE. CDR3 coding DNA: TGTGCCAGCAGTTTCGGACAGGGGGCGGCTGGAAACACCATATATTTT. Translation gives CASSFGQGAAGNTIYF.

This clone was observed a single time. The V and J genes are TRBV4-3 and TRBJ2-3; possible D gene TRBD1, 5 bases. The germline gives CDR1 LGHNA, CDR2 YSLEER. The CDR3 length is 16 residues. Trimming left V 3 bases short and J 3 bases short, with 16 bases between. For the CDR3, the DNA is TGCGCCAGCAGCCACGGGTCACAGGATGGTACAGATACGCAGTATTTT. It translates to CASSHGSQDGTDTQYF.

The V gene is TRBV19, the J gene TRBJ2-5, with 7 positions matching TRBD2. The J call could be wrong; TRBJ2-7 is a better fit for the DNA end. CDR1 and CDR2 from the germline V gene are LNHDA and SQIVND (reference sequence). CDR3 length equals 14 residues. The CDR3, as DNA: TGTGCCAGTAGTACCCCGGGACTAAGCTACGAGCAGTACTTC. This sequence encodes CASSTPGLSYEQYF.

The gene calls are TRBV28 and TRBJ1-3; D remains unclear. CDR3 length: 13 amino acids. CDR1 and CDR2 (germline): MDHEN, SYDVKM. V was clipped by 2 bases and J by 6 bases, with 8 bases between them. The CDR3, as DNA: TGTGCCAGCAGTTTAAGCGGGTTAAACACCATATATTTT. This encodes CASSLSGLNTIYF.

V usage is TRBV5-1 and J usage is TRBJ2-7, with D tentatively TRBD1 (6 bases). The CDR3 totals 14 residues. Germline V gene data show CDR1 as SGHRS and CDR2 as YFSETQ. V dropped 0 bases and J dropped 5 bases, with 12 bases sitting between them. CDR3 residues: CASSLGQEVHEQYF. The CDR3 DNA reads as TGCGCCAGCAGCTTGGGACAGGAAGTACACGAGCAGTACTTC.

The chain uses TRBV9 and TRBJ2-6; 12 positions match TRBD2. V was pared by 0 bases and J by 2 bases, with 3 bases of the junction left unmatched. The CDR3 has 18 residues. The V gene's germline CDR1 is SGDLS and CDR2 YYNGEE. The CDR3 coding sequence is TGTGCCAGCAGCGTAGGGCTAGCGGGAGGGCCTGGGGCCAACGTCCTGACTTTC. Residues: CASSVGLAGGPGANVLTF.

The rearrangement links TRBV4-2 to TRBJ2-1; the match to TRBD2 covers 9 bases. Per the germline V gene, CDR1 is LGHNA and CDR2 is YNFKEQ. The CDR3 length is 21 residues. With V trimmed by 4 bases and J by 0 bases, 19 bases remained unmatched. CDR3 DNA: TGTGCCAGCAGCCTCCCGTACTCTCGGACTAGCGCCCTGGTCTCCTACAATGAGCAGTTCTTC. Protein product: CASSLPYSRTSALVSYNEQFF.

This clone was picked up one time. The chain combines TRBV6-1 with TRBJ2-3; 15 bases line up with TRBD2. The CDR3 extends over 15 amino acids. The trim removed 8 bases at V and 6 bases at J, leaving 6 bases unmatched. Germline CDR1 and CDR2: MNHNS and SASEGT. The CDR3 sequence is CASGGLAGGGDTQYF. In DNA, the CDR3 is TGTGCCAGCGGGGGACTAGCGGGAGGAGGGGATACGCAGTATTTT.

The chain combines TRBV27 with TRBJ2-1; 8 nucleotides line up with TRBD1. Germline V CDR1 and CDR2: MNHEY, SMNVEV (reference sequence). The V gene end was trimmed by 2 bases and the J gene end by 4 bases; junction bases not matched to a gene: 7. The CDR3 is 16 amino acids. Here the CDR3 DNA reads TGTGCCAGCAGTTTAGGGCCGGACAGGGTTTACAATGAGCAGTTCTTC. Translation gives CASSLGPDRVYNEQFF.

The chain joins TRBV4-3 to TRBJ1-4; TRBD1 matches 10 bases. The V gene end was trimmed by 0 bases and the J gene end by 6 bases; junction bases not matched to a gene: 7. Germline values: CDR1 LGHNA, CDR2 YSLEER. CDR3 length: 17 residues. CDR3 in amino acids: CASSQDVGQGRHEKLFF. In DNA form, the CDR3 reads TGCGCCAGCAGCCAAGACGTGGGACAGGGGAGGCATGAAAAACTGTTTTTT.

The rearrangement links TRBV5-1 to TRBJ2-3; D possibly corresponds to TRBD1 (6 bases). The CDR3 covers 16 residues. The germline V gene has CDR1 SGHRS and CDR2 YFSETQ. V lost 0 bases and J 2 bases, leaving 13 bases between the germline ends. Here the CDR3 reads CASSLEGDTFTDTQYF. CDR3 DNA sequence: TGCGCCAGCAGCTTGGAAGGGGACACTTTCACAGATACGCAGTATTTT.

The rearrangement uses TRBV5-1 and TRBJ2-1; D is possibly TRBD2 (5 bases). Germline V gene data show CDR1 as SGHRS and CDR2 as YFSETQ. CDR3 length: 16 residues. V was cut by 0 bases and J by 8 bases, with 18 bases left in between. CDR3 sequence reads: CASSLEGSAGADEQFF. The CDR3 region has the DNA TGCGCCAGCAGCTTGGAAGGTAGCGCCGGTGCGGATGAGCAGTTCTTC. The entire variable domain, with the rest obtained from reference TRBV5-1 and TRBJ2-1, is as follows: KAGVTQTPRYLIKTRGQQVTLSCSPISGHRSVSWYQQTPGQGLQFLFEYFSETQRNKGNFPGRFSGRQFSNSRSEMNVSTLELGDSALYLCASSLEGSAGADEQFFGPGTRLTVL.

This sequence joins TRBV9 and TRBJ1-3; D unclear. Deletions cut 0 bases from V and 0 bases from J, with 13 bases between. The CDR3 runs to 17 residues. Germline CDR1 reads SGDLS; CDR2 reads YYNGEE. The CDR3 nucleotides are TGTGCCAGCAGCGTAGGGTTTGGAGGGAGCTCTGGAAACACCATATATTTT. It translates to CASSVGFGGSSGNTIYF.

The chain employs TRBV7-9 and TRBJ2-6, with 7 bases matching TRBD1. Germline lookup yields CDR1 SEHNR and CDR2 FQNEAQ (reference sequence). The CDR3 has 19 residues. Unmatched junction bases numbered 13, after V lost 5 bases and J lost 0 bases. The CDR3 bases are TGTGCCAGCAGCCACCCGGGACAGAGTTACCGCTCTGGGGCCAACGTCCTGACTTTC. Its translation: CASSHPGQSYRSGANVLTF.

V usage is TRBV19 and J usage is TRBJ1-3; D remains unclear. The CDR3 sequence is 14 residues long. Germline V gives CDR1 LNHDA, CDR2 SQIVND (reference sequence). V lost 7 bases and J 3 bases, leaving 13 bases between the germline ends. In DNA form, the CDR3 reads TGTGCCAGTACCCGGACCGAGGATGGAAACACCATATATTTT. Residues: CASTRTEDGNTIYF. Full variable domain (missing parts from reference TRBV19 and TRBJ1-3): DGGITQSPKYLFRKEGQNVTLSCEQNLNHDAMYWYRQDPGQGLRLIYYSQIVNDFQKGDIAEGYSVSREKKESFPLTVTSAQKNPTAFYLCASTRTEDGNTIYFGEGSWLTVV.

The J gene is TRBJ2-3, the V gene TRBV6-6; D is perhaps TRBD1 (5 bases). With 5 bases removed from V and 0 bases from J, the gap between germline ends came to 6 bases. This CDR3 has 13 residues. Germline V gene sequence: CDR1 MNHNY, CDR2 SVGAGI (reference sequence). The CDR3 DNA reads TGTGCCAGCAGTAGGGGCAGCACAGATACGCAGTATTTT. Amino acids: CASSRGSTDTQYF.

The J gene is TRBJ2-2, the V gene TRBV10-2, with TRBD1 as a possible D gene (6 bases). Trimming took 4 bases from V and 8 from J, leaving 14 bases between them. Per the germline V gene, CDR1 is WSHSY and CDR2 is SAAADI. The CDR3 length is 14 residues. The CDR3, as DNA: TGCGCCAGCAGTGTCCCAGCCCAGGGGGGGGAGCTGTTTTTT. Amino acid sequence: CASSVPAQGGELFF.

The gene calls are TRBV2 and TRBJ2-1; TRBD1 aligns across 7 bases. Germline V lookup: CDR1 SNHLY, CDR2 FYNNEI. Trimming took 8 bases from V and 0 from J; bases not matched to a gene: 10. The CDR3 sequence is 16 residues long. The CDR3 protein is CASRRGTVSSYNEQFF. The CDR3 nucleotides are TGTGCCAGCCGAAGGGGGACAGTAAGCTCCTACAATGAGCAGTTCTTC.